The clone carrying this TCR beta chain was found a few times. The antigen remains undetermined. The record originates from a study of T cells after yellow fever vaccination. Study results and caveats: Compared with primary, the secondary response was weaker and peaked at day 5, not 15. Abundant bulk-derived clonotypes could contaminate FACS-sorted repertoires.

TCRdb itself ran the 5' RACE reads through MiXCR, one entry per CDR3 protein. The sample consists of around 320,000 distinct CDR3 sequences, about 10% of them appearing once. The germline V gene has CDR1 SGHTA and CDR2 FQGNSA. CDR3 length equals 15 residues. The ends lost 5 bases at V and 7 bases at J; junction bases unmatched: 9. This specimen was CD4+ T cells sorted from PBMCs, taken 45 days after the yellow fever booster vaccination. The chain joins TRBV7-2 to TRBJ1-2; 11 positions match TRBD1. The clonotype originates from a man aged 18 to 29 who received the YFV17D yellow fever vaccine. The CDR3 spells CASSPVGQGARGYTF. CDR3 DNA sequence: TGTGCCAGCAGCCCCGTAGGACAGGGGGCACGTGGCTACACCTTC.